The 22 T cell receptor beta chains below come from one sample, sequenced in a study of identical twins. Each CDR3 protein is one row after TCRdb ran MiXCR on the 5' RACE reads. The data show approximately 280,000 distinct CDR3 sequences, roughly 8.6% seen once. The same data also contributed to another study, on yellow fever vaccine responses in identical twins.

Material: memory (CD45RO+) T cells sorted from blood. The receptors stem from a woman between 18 and 29 years old in good health.

This chain links TRBV5-4 with TRBJ2-7, with D perhaps assigned TRBD1 or TRBD2 (8 bases each). Germline V CDR1 and CDR2: SGHNT, YYREEE (reference sequence). The CDR3 is 14 residues long. V was clipped by 5 bases and J by 4 bases, with 16 bases between them. The CDR3 DNA reads as TGTGCCAGCAGTATAGCGGGACAGGTGTACGAGCAGTACGTC. Its translation: CASSIAGQVYEQYV.

This clonotype was detected many times. The chain joins TRBV7-2 to TRBJ1-2; 10 nucleotides agree with TRBD1. Germline V CDR1 and CDR2: SGHTA, FQGNSA. The CDR3 has 16 amino acids. V trimming: 0 bases; J trimming: 2 bases; junction bases outside the gene matches: 3. Here the CDR3 reads CASSLAGQGRNYGYTF. CDR3 nucleotides: TGTGCCAGCAGCTTAGCGGGACAGGGGCGGAACTATGGCTACACCTTC.

This chain links TRBV6-2 or TRBV6-3 with TRBJ1-1; D ambiguous. The CDR3 loop spans 15 amino acids. Trimming cost V 5 bases and J 0 bases, with 13 bases left between them. Looked up from germline, CDR1 is MNHEY and CDR2 is SVGEGT. In DNA, the CDR3 is TGTGCCAGCAGTGGGAAAATAGGTCTGAACACTGAAGCTTTCTTT. This gives the protein CASSGKIGLNTEAFF.

This chain uses TRBV6-5 with TRBJ1-6; D is ambiguous. The CDR3 length is 17 residues. Germline CDR1 is MNHEY and CDR2 is SVGAGI. V lost 2 bases and J lost 7, with 18 bases in between. CDR3: CASSYRPVSIINSPLHF. CDR3 DNA: TGTGCCAGCAGTTACAGGCCGGTTTCAATCATCAATTCACCCCTCCACTTT.

J is TRBJ2-7 and V is TRBV28, with no clear D. The CDR3 is 12 residues long. Germline CDR1 is MDHEN and CDR2 is SYDVKM. V was trimmed by 5 bases and J by 1 base, leaving 6 bases between them. The CDR3 DNA reads TGTGCCAGCAGTGTAGGTTCCTACGAGCAGTACTTC. Its protein is CASSVGSYEQYF.

This clonotype was found a few times. The V gene is TRBV7-9, the J gene TRBJ1-3; 9 nucleotides line up with TRBD1. After removal of 5 bases from V and 1 base from J, the junction contained 9 bases not matched to a gene. This CDR3 spans 17 amino acids. Germline CDR1 and CDR2: SEHNR and FQNEAQ (reference sequence). As DNA, the CDR3 is TGTGCCAGCAGCCGGCCCTCCGGGACAGGGTCTGGAAACACCATATATTTT. It is translated as CASSRPSGTGSGNTIYF.

This clonotype was counted ten times or more. The chain has TRBV11-2 and TRBJ2-5, with TRBD2 matching over 16 bases. CDR1 SGHAT and CDR2 FQNNGV come from the germline V gene. The V gene end was trimmed by 5 bases and the J gene end by 1 base; junction bases not matched to a gene: 7. CDR3 length: 18 residues. For the CDR3, the DNA is TGTGCCAGCAGCCCCCTGGGGACTAGCGGGAGGGCCCAAGAGACCCAGTACTTC. Encoded protein: CASSPLGTSGRAQETQYF.

The chain combines TRBV20-1 with TRBJ2-7, with 7 positions matching TRBD1. The CDR3 length is 15 residues. Losses at the gene ends were 0 bases for V and 0 bases for J; bases not matched to a gene: 5. Germline-derived CDR1 and CDR2 are DFQATT and SNEGSKA (reference sequence). The CDR3 DNA reads TGCAGTGCTAGAGACACGACAGGGACCTCCTACGAGCAGTACTTC. As protein: CSARDTTGTSYEQYF.

This clonotype was recorded many times. The gene calls are TRBV4-1 and TRBJ2-1, with 13 bases matching TRBD2. J lost 9 bases, V lost 4 bases, and 6 bases had no gene match. CDR3 size: 15 residues. Germline V gene lookup returns CDR1 MGHRA and CDR2 YSYEKL. The CDR3 loop reads CASSLRTSGGIEQFF. The CDR3 DNA reads as TGCGCCAGCAGCCTACGGACTAGCGGGGGTATTGAGCAGTTCTTC.

The CDR3 is CASTGDYSSYNEQFF. The CDR3 coding sequence is TGTGCCAGCACCGGAGACTACAGCTCCTACAATGAGCAGTTCTTC. The rearrangement links TRBV11-2 to TRBJ2-1; tentatively, D is TRBD2 (5 bases). CDR1 and CDR2 (germline): SGHAT, FQNNGV. Deletions cut 7 bases from V and 0 bases from J, with 13 bases between. The CDR3 sequence is 15 residues long. Drawing the rest from reference TRBV11-2 and TRBJ2-1, the complete variable domain is EAGVAQSPRYKIIEKRQSVAFWCNPISGHATLYWYQQILGQGPKLLIQFQNNGVVDDSQLPKDRFSAERLKGVDSTLKIQPAKLEDSAVYLCASTGDYSSYNEQFFGPGTRLTVL.

The chain recombines TRBV3-2 with TRBJ2-2; the table names TRBD2, a call not compared with the DNA. TRBV3-2 is assigned pseudogene status. The CDR3 length is 18 residues. This chain's CDR3 is CASCLGRTSGSRTGELFF. CDR3 DNA sequence: TGTGCCAGCTGTTTAGGGAGGACTAGCGGGAGCAGGACCGGGGAGCTGTTTTTT.

The chain carries TRBV20-1 and TRBJ2-3; a possible D gene is TRBD1 (6 bases). V was cut by 6 bases and J by 2 bases, with 15 bases left in between. The CDR3 has 14 residues. Per the germline V gene, CDR1 is DFQATT and CDR2 is SNEGSKA (reference sequence). CDR3 bases: TGCAGTGCCGTACCGGGACAACTCACAGATACGCAGTATTTT. Translated, it gives CSAVPGQLTDTQYF.

This clonotype was seen at least ten times. V and J are TRBV7-3 and TRBJ2-2; 8 bases are a match to TRBD1. J was trimmed by 1 base and V by 1 base; bases with no gene match: 2. Germline CDR1 and CDR2: SGHTA and FQGTGA. The CDR3 runs to 16 residues. The CDR3 is CASSLSGTGNTGELFF. CDR3 DNA sequence: TGTGCCAGCAGCTTAAGTGGGACAGGGAACACCGGGGAGCTGTTTTTT.

This clonotype was recorded many times. The chain is built from TRBV29-1 and TRBJ1-2; the D gene is possibly TRBD1 (6 bases). This CDR3 spans 15 amino acids. Trimming took 0 bases from V and 0 from J, leaving 11 bases between them. Germline loops: CDR1 SQVTM, CDR2 ANQGSEA. Here the CDR3 reads CSVEEGAGSNYGYTF. Here the CDR3 DNA reads TGCAGCGTTGAAGAGGGGGCAGGGTCTAACTATGGCTACACCTTC.

V usage is TRBV7-6 and J usage is TRBJ2-7; 8 bases align to TRBD1. This CDR3 has 15 residues. V lost 5 bases to trimming and J lost 2 bases; unmatched junction nucleotides: 8. From germline, CDR1 is SGHVS and CDR2 FNYEAQ. The CDR3 DNA reads as TGTGCCAGCAGCGACGGACAGGGACCTACCTACGAGCAGTACGTC. This codes for CASSDGQGPTYEQYV.

Ten or more counts support this clonotype. This chain uses TRBV12-3 or TRBV12-4 with TRBJ2-5; D call uncertain. The germline V and J ends were trimmed by 6 bases and 4 bases, with 15 bases remaining between them. The CDR3 is 14 amino acids. The CDR3 bases are TGTGCCAGCAGCCCGCCTCAGGTATCAGAGACCCAGTACTTC. Translating gives CASSPPQVSETQYF.

This clonotype showed up just a few times. The chain combines TRBV6-1 with TRBJ2-1; TRBD1 might be the D (5 bases). V was clipped by 6 bases and J by 0 bases, with 15 bases between them. Germline V CDR1 and CDR2: MNHNS, SASEGT. The CDR3 is made up of 16 amino acids. In nucleotides, the CDR3 is TGTGCCAGCAGGGGGAACAGGTTGAGCTCCTACAATGAGCAGTTCTTC. The encoded protein is CASRGNRLSSYNEQFF.

About this clonotype: Because the CDR3's place on the DNA is in doubt, the DNA is left out and the CDR3 is given as listed by TCRdb. This rearrangement joins TRBV6-5 to TRBJ1-3. The CDR3 is 14 amino acids long, termini counted. Germline V gene sequence: CDR1 MNHEY, CDR2 SVGAGI. This chain's CDR3 is CASSSSVSGNTIYF.

This clonotype was observed a few times. The gene calls are TRBV20-1 and TRBJ2-3; TRBD2 is a possible D gene (5 bases). The CDR3 sequence is 13 residues long. Trimming removed 2 bases from V and 6 bases from J, with 12 bases in between. In germline, CDR1 is DFQATT, CDR2 SNEGSKA (reference sequence). The CDR3 loop reads CSARRVGEDTQYF. In DNA, the CDR3 is TGCAGTGCTAGAAGAGTTGGGGAGGATACGCAGTATTTT.

This clonotype came up a few times. This sequence joins TRBV9 and TRBJ1-1; D not resolved. V was cut by 0 bases and J by 4 bases, with 10 bases left in between. The CDR3 runs 14 residues. The germline V gene encodes CDR1 SGDLS and CDR2 YYNGEE. The CDR3 bases are TGTGCCAGCAGCGTAGGGGAGGTGAGCACTGAAGCTTTCTTT. It encodes CASSVGEVSTEAFF.

As to this clonotype: An end of the junction does not agree with germline; a read error may underlie this. The chain links TRBV5-6 to TRBJ2-3; 9 nucleotides align to TRBD2. In germline, CDR1 is SGHDT, CDR2 YYEEEE. CDR3 length equals 16 residues. CDR3 sequence: CASTLLGGGDTDTQYF. In DNA form, the CDR3 reads TGTGCCAGCACCTTGCTGGGCGGGGGGGATACAGATACGCAGTATTTT.

This chain uses TRBV12-3 or TRBV12-4 with TRBJ2-2, with TRBD1 matching over 8 bases. V trimming: 1 base; J trimming: 4 bases; junction bases outside the gene matches: 2. CDR3 length equals 15 residues. CDR3 sequence: CASSLGTGITGELFF. The CDR3 nucleotides are TGTGCCAGCAGTTTAGGGACAGGGATCACCGGGGAGCTGTTTTTT.